This T cell receptor (beta chain) emerged from a study of tumor-infiltrating lymphocytes in localized non-small cell lung cancer. Sequenced by immunoSEQ multiplex PCR; TCRdb stores in-frame clones only, minus some. This sample yields 8,000 to 9,500 clones, of which around three quarters are seen a single time; 10% to 15% belongs to the top ten. V was clipped by 11 bases and J by 0 bases, with 12 bases between them. The CDR3 totals 13 residues. CDR1 and CDR2 (germline): SNHLY, FYNNEI. This chain uses TRBV2 with TRBJ2-3; TRBD1 or TRBD2 may be the D gene (6 bases each). The source is a human donor with non-small cell lung cancer. Material: uninvolved lung tissue not adjacent to the tumor. DNA of the CDR3: TGTGCCTCGGAGGGGGTTAGCACAGATACGCAGTATTTT. Translated: CASEGVSTDTQYF. Full variable domain (outside the CDR3, taken from reference TRBV2 and TRBJ2-3): EPEVTQTPSHQVTQMGQEVILRCVPISNHLYFYWYRQILGQKVEFLVSFYNNEISEKSEIFDDQFSVERPDGSNFTLKIRSTKLEDSAMYFCASEGVSTDTQYFGPGTRLTVL.